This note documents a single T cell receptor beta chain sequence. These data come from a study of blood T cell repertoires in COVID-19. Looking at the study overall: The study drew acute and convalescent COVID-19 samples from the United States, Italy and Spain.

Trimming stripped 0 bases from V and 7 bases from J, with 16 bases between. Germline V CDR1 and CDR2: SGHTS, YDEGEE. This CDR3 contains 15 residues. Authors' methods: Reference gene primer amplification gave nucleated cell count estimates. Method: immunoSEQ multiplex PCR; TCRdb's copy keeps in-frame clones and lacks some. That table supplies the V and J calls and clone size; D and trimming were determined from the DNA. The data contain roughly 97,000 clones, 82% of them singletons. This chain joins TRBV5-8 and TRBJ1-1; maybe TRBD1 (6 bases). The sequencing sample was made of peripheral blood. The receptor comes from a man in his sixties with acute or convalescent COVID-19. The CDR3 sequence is CASSLALGQRYEAFF. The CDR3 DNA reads TGTGCCAGCAGCTTGGCCTTAGGACAGAGGTATGAAGCTTTCTTT.